These 6 T cell receptor beta chains share one sample of origin, sequenced in a study of blood T cell repertoires in COVID-19. Here immunoSEQ multiplex PCR was the method, and the copy in TCRdb shows in-frame clones only, minus some. Of some 140,000 clones detected, around 86% appear once; the ten largest clones hold 2% to 2.5%. Specimen: peripheral blood. The source is a man over 45 with active COVID-19.

The chain uses TRBV3-1 (or the pseudogene TRBV3-2) and TRBJ2-4; possible D gene TRBD1, 6 bases. The CDR3 loop spans 15 amino acids. Germline CDR1 and CDR2: LGHDT and YNNKEL (reference sequence). Trimming removed 2 bases from V and 6 bases from J, with 14 bases in between. The DNA for the CDR3 is TGTGCCAGCAGCCAAACTGGGGGCTCTGGAAACATTCAGTACTTC. It codes for CASSQTGGSGNIQYF.

J is TRBJ2-5 and V is TRBV4-2, with 12 positions matching TRBD2. Per the germline V gene, CDR1 is LGHNA and CDR2 is YNFKEQ. This CDR3 has 16 residues. The V gene end was trimmed by 0 bases and the J gene end by 5 bases; junction bases not matched to a gene: 4. The CDR3 nucleotides are TGTGCCAGCAGCCAAGAGCTAGCGGGGGGGCGGGAGACCCAGTACTTC. Translated, it gives CASSQELAGGRETQYF.

This rearrangement joins TRBV11-3 to TRBJ2-1; TRBD2 is a possible D gene (6 bases). V was cut by 3 bases and J by 10 bases, with 10 bases left in between. The CDR3 length is 12 residues. CDR1 SGHNT and CDR2 YENEEA come from the germline V gene. CDR3 sequence reads: CASSLTSSEQFF. CDR3 DNA: TGTGCCAGCAGCTTGACTAGTTCCGAGCAGTTCTTC.

A remark on this clone: The same CDR3 can be traced to other DNA sequences in this sample. This CDR3 reads CASREQGSNTEAFF. CDR3 nucleotides: TGTGCCAGCAGGGAACAGGGTTCCAACACTGAAGCTTTCTTT. The chain has TRBV2 and TRBJ1-1; a weak D match, TRBD1 (6 bases). V lost 6 bases and J lost 2, with 13 bases in between. Germline loops: CDR1 SNHLY, CDR2 FYNNEI. The CDR3 covers 14 residues.

V and J are TRBV6-5 and TRBJ1-2; D uncertain. Trimming pared 8 bases from V and 8 bases from J, leaving 18 bases between. Germline V gene lookup returns CDR1 MNHEY and CDR2 SVGAGI. CDR3 length equals 13 residues. The CDR3 nucleotides read TGTGCCAGCCGCCTCGCTGGACTCGCCGGCTACACCTTC. Protein sequence: CASRLAGLAGYTF.

This clone was found once. V gene TRBV5-4 combines with J gene TRBJ2-6; 12 bases match TRBD2. Unmatched junction bases numbered 5, after V lost 0 bases and J lost 4 bases. The CDR3 is 18 residues long. Germline V gene lookup returns CDR1 SGHNT and CDR2 YYREEE (reference sequence). This CDR3 reads CASSLGWTSGAGANVLTF. The DNA of the CDR3 is TGTGCCAGCAGCTTGGGATGGACTAGCGGGGCCGGGGCCAACGTCCTGACTTTC.